One and the same sample provided the 4 T cell receptor beta chains below, sequenced in a study of regulatory T cells in long-lasting Graves disease. As to time point: newly diagnosed GD, antithyroid drugs for less than 3 months. RNA extracted from PBMCs served as the sequencing template. Building of the TCR beta libraries involved iRepertoire HTBI primers and Arm-PCR of CDR3 regions. TCRdb processed the multiplex PCR reads anew with MiXCR; each CDR3 protein has one entry. The sample has approximately 230,000 distinct CDR3 sequences; around 18% are singletons. The source material was peripheral blood mononuclear cells (PBMCs), sampled at new diagnosis, from a patient treated with antithyroid drugs. These receptors came from a female donor with Graves disease.

This clonotype came up many times. Compared with germline, one end of the junction differs, possibly owing to a read error. V and J are TRBV12-3 or TRBV12-4 and TRBJ2-1; D not resolved. The CDR3 is made up of 13 amino acids. In DNA form, the CDR3 reads TGTGCCAGCAGTTTTATTAGTTCTTATGAGCAATTCTTC. This translates into CASSFISSYEQFF.

This clonotype was picked up many times. V gene TRBV24-1 combines with J gene TRBJ1-2; D not resolved. CDR1 and CDR2 (germline): KGHDR, SFDVKD. This CDR3 spans 13 amino acids. The V end lost 0 bases, the J end lost 11 bases, and 12 bases lay between the germline ends. This CDR3 reads CATSDLHGGVYTF. The CDR3 DNA sequence: TGTGCCACCAGTGATTTGCATGGCGGAGTGTACACCTTC.

This clonotype was picked up many times. This chain connects TRBV15 to TRBJ1-2; no definite D call. Germline V gene lookup returns CDR1 LNHNV and CDR2 YYDKDF (reference sequence). V lost 1 base to trimming and J lost 4 bases, with 7 bases between them. CDR3 size: 13 residues. The CDR3 here is CATSRGGSYGYTF. For the CDR3, the DNA is TGTGCCACCAGCAGAGGGGGAAGCTATGGCTACACCTTC. The full variable domain, its missing parts supplied by reference TRBV15 and TRBJ1-2, is DAMVIQNPRYQVTQFGKPVTLSCSQTLNHNVMYWYQQKSSQAPKLLFHYYDKDFNNEADTPDNFQSRRPNTSFCFLDIRSPGLGDTAMYLCATSRGGSYGYTFGSGTRLTVV.

A remark on this clonotype: Since the CDR3 does not end with the conserved phenylalanine or tryptophan, this likely comes from a read error. The CDR3 loop reads CASSGGRETQYL. In nucleotides, the CDR3 is TGTGCCAGCAGCGGGGGGAGGGAGACCCAGTACCTC. The chain joins TRBV7-8 to TRBJ2-5, with D tentatively TRBD2 (6 bases). This CDR3 has 12 residues. Trimming took 5 bases from V and 5 from J, leaving 9 bases between them. CDR1 and CDR2 from the germline V gene are SGHVS and FQNEAQ.